This T cell receptor (beta chain) was sequenced for a study of early T cells in non-severe SARS-CoV-2 infection. About the study: The authors sequenced bulk RNA from unsorted whole blood, leaving chains unpaired. Study-wide results and caveats: Anti-spike CD8 responses were favored in VDJdb matching, and private and CD4 specificities were missed.

With respect to this clonotype: Its antigen is not known.

Individual cDNA molecules carried attached unique molecular identifiers. Via MiXCR, TCRdb re-called the 5' RACE reads, giving one row per CDR3 protein. The sample yields approximately 85,000 distinct CDR3 sequences, roughly 12% seen once. V lost 5 bases and J lost 6, with 7 bases in between. This CDR3 is built from 11 residues. Per the germline V gene, CDR1 is SQVTM and CDR2 is ANQGSEA. This sequence originates from an adult who was a healthcare worker with PCR-confirmed SARS-CoV-2 infection or an uninfected control (not recorded which). V and J are TRBV29-1 and TRBJ2-2; the D gene is possibly TRBD1 (5 bases). The material sequenced was whole blood. The DNA of the CDR3 is TGCAGCGTTAAGGGGTCCGGGGAGCTGTTTTTT. Its translation: CSVKGSGELFF.